A selection of T cell receptor beta chains follows, all from one sample in a study of blood T cells in healthy people across ages. From the 5' RACE reads, TCRdb called clonotypes with MiXCR, one entry per CDR3 protein. The data contain some 320,000 distinct CDR3 sequences, about 25% of them singletons. The specimen sequenced was blood. These TCRs come from a woman in her 70s in good health. Each CDR3 is given with its conserved first and last residue. D genes are given only for firm matches. The size field is filled for only some rows; it gives once, few, many or a size class.

. few TRBJ2-1 TRBV9 TGTGCCAGCAGCGTATCCGGCGGAGGGGGCTCCTACAATGAGCAGTTCTTC CASSVSGGGGSYNEQFF
. few TRBJ2-7 TRBV29-1 TGCAGCGTTCGAGAACAGGGGACTGCCTACGAGCAGTACTTC CSVREQGTAYEQYF
TRBD2 . TRBJ2-2 TRBV20-1 TGCAGTGCGGGACTAGCGGGAGGGACCGGGGAGCTGTTTTTT CSAGLAGGTGELFF
TRBD2 few TRBJ2-7 TRBV20-1 TGCAGTGGACTAGCGGGAGATTTGGCTGGCGAGCAGTACTTC CSGLAGDLAGEQYF
. few TRBJ2-7 TRBV27 TGTGCCAGCAGGAGACCACGGGACGGTTCCTACGAGCAGTACTTC CASRRPRDGSYEQYF
TRBD2 . TRBJ2-3 TRBV6-2/TRBV6-3 TGTGCCAGCAGTCCTCGACTAGCGGGAGTCGGGGATACGCAGTATTTT CASSPRLAGVGDTQYF
. few TRBJ1-5 TRBV2 TGTGCCAGCTCCTCTCAGGGTACCAATCAGCCCCAGCATTTT CASSSQGTNQPQHF
. . TRBJ1-1 TRBV20-1 TGCGGTGCTAGAGATACATCCCCAAACACTGAAGCTTTCTTT CGARDTSPNTEAFF
. few TRBJ2-1 TRBV3-1 TGTGCCAGCGGACAGCTCTCCTACAATGAGCAGTTCTTC CASGQLSYNEQFF
. . TRBJ1-2 TRBV5-1 TGCGCCAGCAGCTTGGTTAGTCAAAGGGGAGATGGCGGCTACACCTTC CASSLVSQRGDGGYTF
TRBD1 . TRBJ1-4 TRBV28 TGTGCCAGCAGTTCCCCGGACAGGTTTGCAACTAATGAAAAACTGTTTTTT CASSSPDRFATNEKLFF
. . TRBJ1-4 TRBV6-1 TGTGCCAGCAGCCTACAGGGAAAGGAAAAACTGTTTTTT CASSLQGKEKLFF
. few TRBJ2-1 TRBV20-1 TGCAGTGCTAGGGCTAGCTTCTCCTACAATGAGCAGTTCTTC CSARASFSYNEQFF
. few TRBJ2-1 TRBV20-1 TGCAGTGCTAGAAACCCCCGGGACGTGTACAATGAGCAGTTCTTC CSARNPRDVYNEQFF
. . TRBJ1-1 TRBV20-1 TGCAGTGCTAGAGATCTGTCTGAAGCTTTCTTT CSARDLSEAFF
. . TRBJ2-1 TRBV23-1 TGCGCCAGCAGTCAATTCCCACCGGGAAAGCAGTTCTTC CASSQFPPGKQFF
. many TRBJ2-7 TRBV20-1 TGCAGTGCTAGAGATTTCCCCTACGAGCAGTACTTC CSARDFPYEQYF
TRBD2 few TRBJ2-1 TRBV20-1 TGCAGTGCTCCTGGACTAGCGGGAGGGCGTTACAATGAGCAGTTCTTC CSAPGLAGGRYNEQFF
. . TRBJ2-5 TRBV29-1 TGCAGCGTTGAATCCGAGACCCAGTACTTC CSVESETQYF
TRBD1 . TRBJ1-1 TRBV7-8 TGTGCCAGCAGCTGGGGACAGGGGGACACTGAAGCTTTCTTT CASSWGQGDTEAFF
. . TRBJ2-7 TRBV7-8 TGTGCCAGCAACGGAGGGGCTTGGCCCTACGAGCAGTACTTC CASNGGAWPYEQYF
TRBD2 . TRBJ2-2 TRBV12-3/TRBV12-4 TGTGCCAGCAATGCGCGGGAGGAGCACGGGGAGCTGTTTTTT CASNAREEHGELFF
. . TRBJ2-7 TRBV7-2 TGTGCCAGCAGCTTAGGCCACAGCTCCTACGAGCAGTACTTC CASSLGHSSYEQYF
TRBD1 . TRBJ1-4 TRBV6-1 TGTGCCAGCAGTGCGGTGGACAGGGAAGGATTAGGACGGGTGCGAAAACTGTTTTTT CASSAVDREGLGRVRKLFF
. many TRBJ2-1 TRBV2 TGTGCCAGCAGTCGGGGCTCCTGGGAGCAGTTCTTC CASSRGSWEQFF
TRBD1 few TRBJ1-2 TRBV6-6 TGTGCCAGCAGTTACTCGGGATCTCCGGGACAGGGTAGCGATGGCTACACCTTC CASSYSGSPGQGSDGYTF
. few TRBJ1-1 TRBV12-3/TRBV12-4 TGTGCCAGCAGTTTAGCGCTAAGGGAGGCTTTCTTT CASSLALREAFF
. few TRBJ1-2 TRBV5-6 TGTGCCAGCAGCCCCGGCCTCACCAACTATGGCTACACCTTC CASSPGLTNYGYTF
. . TRBJ2-1 TRBV7-2 TGTGCCAGCAGCCCCGGGACTGACAATGAGCAGTTCTTC CASSPGTDNEQFF
TRBD2 many TRBJ2-1 TRBV6-1 TGTGCCAGCAATATAGGACTAGCGGGAAATGAGCAGTTCTTC CASNIGLAGNEQFF
TRBD2 . TRBJ2-3 TRBV20-1 TGCAGTGCTATAGAGGGCGGGAGGGTAGCAGATACGCAGTATTTT CSAIEGGRVADTQYF
TRBD1 few TRBJ2-4 TRBV28 TGTGCCAGCAGTTTATTCGCCGGACAGGGTGCAGCCAAAAACATTCAGTACTTC CASSLFAGQGAAKNIQYF
. . TRBJ1-5 TRBV4-3 TGCGCCAGCAGCCAAGATATGGGAAAAGGGCAGCATTTT CASSQDMGKGQHF
. few TRBJ2-4 TRBV28 TGTGCCAGCTTCCAAAAAGCCAAAAACATTCAGTACTTC CASFQKAKNIQYF
TRBD2 . TRBJ2-5 TRBV7-2 TGTGCCAGCAGCATCCTCACTAGCGCGGAGACCCAGTACTTC CASSILTSAETQYF
. . TRBJ1-4 TRBV28 TGTGCCAGCAGTTTATCAGGGGTTGAAAAACTGTTTTTT CASSLSGVEKLFF
. many TRBJ2-1 TRBV12-3/TRBV12-4 TGTGCCAGCAGTACCAACGCGGGGAATGGTGAGCAGTTCTTC CASSTNAGNGEQFF
. . TRBJ1-6 TRBV7-2 TGTGCCAGCAGCTTATCGGGGGACCCGTATAATTCACCCCTCCACTTT CASSLSGDPYNSPLHF
. . TRBJ1-4 TRBV7-2 TGTGCCAGCAGCCGACTGGGGGTAGGAACTAATGAAAAACTGTTTTTT CASSRLGVGTNEKLFF
. . TRBJ2-7 TRBV5-1 TGCGCCAGCAGCATACCTAGTGATACGCAGTACTTC CASSIPSDTQYF
TRBD2 . TRBJ2-1 TRBV20-1 TGCAGTGCTTACCGGACTAGCGGGATCTACAATGAGCAGTTCTTC CSAYRTSGIYNEQFF
. few TRBJ2-5 TRBV28 TGTGCCAGCAGTTTTCGACAGTCTGGGGAGACCCAGTACTTC CASSFRQSGETQYF
TRBD1 . TRBJ2-7 TRBV9 TGTGCCAGCAGACAACGGGACAGGGTTATCTACGAGCAGTACTTC CASRQRDRVIYEQYF
. . TRBJ1-1 TRBV18 TGTGCCAGCTCCTCCGACGGGGGCGGGATTTCTGAAGCTTTCTTT CASSSDGGGISEAFF
TRBD1 few TRBJ1-4 TRBV12-3/TRBV12-4 TGTGCCAGCAGCTGGGGGGACAGACTAAATGAAAAACTGTTTTTT CASSWGDRLNEKLFF